This TCR beta chain was profiled in a study of T cells in Graves' hyperthyroidism and ophthalmopathy. Study summary: The blood sample was taken at first diagnosis, before treatment began.

There are many counts of this clonotype. Germline-derived CDR1 and CDR2 are SGHVS and FQNEAQ. The CDR3 runs 16 residues. Trimming cost V 2 bases and J 6 bases, with 18 bases left between them. The source material, RNA transcripts, was used to amplify TCR beta CDR3 regions. During a first-round RT-PCR of the TCR CDR3, the HTBI primer set was used. Each CDR3 protein gets one entry after TCRdb re-called the multiplex PCR reads with MiXCR. The profile shows some 500,000 distinct CDR3 sequences, approximately 14% of them singletons. V usage is TRBV7-8 and J usage is TRBJ2-3, with unresolved D. This sequence originates from a woman aged 18-35 years with Graves' hyperthyroidism. Sequencing was performed on blood. The CDR3 reads CASSLRVPLVGDTQYF. CDR3 coding DNA: TGTGCCAGCAGCTTAAGAGTTCCCCTAGTCGGGGATACGCAGTATTTT.